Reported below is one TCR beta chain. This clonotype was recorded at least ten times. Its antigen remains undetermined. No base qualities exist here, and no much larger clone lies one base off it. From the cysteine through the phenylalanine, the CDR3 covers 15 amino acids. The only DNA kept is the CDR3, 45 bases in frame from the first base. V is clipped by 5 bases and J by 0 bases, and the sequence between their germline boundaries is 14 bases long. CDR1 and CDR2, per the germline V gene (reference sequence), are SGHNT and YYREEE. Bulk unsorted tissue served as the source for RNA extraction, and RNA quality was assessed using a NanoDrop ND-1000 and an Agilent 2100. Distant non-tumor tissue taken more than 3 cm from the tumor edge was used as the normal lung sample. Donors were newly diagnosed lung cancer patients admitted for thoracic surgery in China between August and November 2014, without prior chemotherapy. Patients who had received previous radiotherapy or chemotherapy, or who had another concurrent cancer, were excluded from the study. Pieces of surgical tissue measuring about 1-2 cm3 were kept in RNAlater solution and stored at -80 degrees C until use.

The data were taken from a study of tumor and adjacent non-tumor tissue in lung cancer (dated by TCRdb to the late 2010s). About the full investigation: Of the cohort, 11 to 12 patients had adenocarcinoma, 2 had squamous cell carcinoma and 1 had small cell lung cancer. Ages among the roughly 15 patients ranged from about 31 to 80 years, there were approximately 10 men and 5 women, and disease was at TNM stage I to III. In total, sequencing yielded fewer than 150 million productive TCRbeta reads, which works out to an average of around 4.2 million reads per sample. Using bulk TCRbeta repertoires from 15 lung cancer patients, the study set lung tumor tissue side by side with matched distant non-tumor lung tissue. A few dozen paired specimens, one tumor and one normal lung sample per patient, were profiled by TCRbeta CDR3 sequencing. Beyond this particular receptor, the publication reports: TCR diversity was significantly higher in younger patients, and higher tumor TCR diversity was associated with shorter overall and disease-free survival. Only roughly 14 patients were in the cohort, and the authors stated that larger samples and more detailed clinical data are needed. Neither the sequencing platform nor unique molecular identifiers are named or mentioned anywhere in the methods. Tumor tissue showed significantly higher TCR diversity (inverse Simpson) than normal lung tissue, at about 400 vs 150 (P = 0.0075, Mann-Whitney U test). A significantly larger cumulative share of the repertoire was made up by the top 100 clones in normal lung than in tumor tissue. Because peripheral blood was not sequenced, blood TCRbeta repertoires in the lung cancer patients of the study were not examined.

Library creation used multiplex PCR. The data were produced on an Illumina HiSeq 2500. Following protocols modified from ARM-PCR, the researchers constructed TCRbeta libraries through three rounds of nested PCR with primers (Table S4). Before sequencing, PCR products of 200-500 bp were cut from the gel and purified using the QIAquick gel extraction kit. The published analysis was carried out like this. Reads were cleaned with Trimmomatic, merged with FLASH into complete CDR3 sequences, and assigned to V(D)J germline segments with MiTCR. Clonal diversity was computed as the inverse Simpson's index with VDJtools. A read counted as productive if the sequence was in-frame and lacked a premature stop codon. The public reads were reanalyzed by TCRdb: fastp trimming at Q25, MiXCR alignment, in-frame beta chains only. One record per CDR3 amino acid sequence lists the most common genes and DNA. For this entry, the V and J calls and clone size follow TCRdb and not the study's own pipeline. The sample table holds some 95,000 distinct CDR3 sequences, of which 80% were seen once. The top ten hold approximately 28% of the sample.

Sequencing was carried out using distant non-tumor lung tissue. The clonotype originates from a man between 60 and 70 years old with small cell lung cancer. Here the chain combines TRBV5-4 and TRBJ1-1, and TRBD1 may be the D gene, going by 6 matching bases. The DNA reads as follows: TGTGCCAGCAGTGGGGGCAGGTCCATGAACACTGAAGCTTTCTTT. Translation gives CASSGGRSMNTEAFF.